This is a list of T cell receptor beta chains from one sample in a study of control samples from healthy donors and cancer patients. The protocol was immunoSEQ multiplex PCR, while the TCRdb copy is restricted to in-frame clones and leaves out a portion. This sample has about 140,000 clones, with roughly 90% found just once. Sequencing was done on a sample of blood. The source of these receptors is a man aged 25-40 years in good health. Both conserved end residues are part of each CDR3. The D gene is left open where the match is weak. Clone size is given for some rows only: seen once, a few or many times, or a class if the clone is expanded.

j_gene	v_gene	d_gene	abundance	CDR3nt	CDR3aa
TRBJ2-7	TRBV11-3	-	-	TGTGCCAGGACCCGCTTCCCAGGGAACTTCGACGAGCAGTACTTC	CARTRFPGNFDEQYF
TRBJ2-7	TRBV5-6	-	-	TGTGCCAGCAGGTACGGGGGACAAGACTACGAGCAGTACTTC	CASRYGGQDYEQYF
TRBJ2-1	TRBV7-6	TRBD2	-	TGTGCCAGCAGCTTATGGGGTCGACTAGCGGGACACGACAATGAGCAGTTCTTC	CASSLWGRLAGHDNEQFF
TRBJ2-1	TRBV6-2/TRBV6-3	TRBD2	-	TGTGCCAGCAGTTCGGGACTAGTAAGGGTCACAGAGCAGTTCTTC	CASSSGLVRVTEQFF
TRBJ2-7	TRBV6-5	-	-	TGTGCCAGCAGGGAGTTAGGAGTTTACGAGCAGTACTTC	CASRELGVYEQYF
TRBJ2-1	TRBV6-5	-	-	TGTGCCAGCTCGGACAGTGCCTCCTACAATGAGCAGTTCTTC	CASSDSASYNEQFF
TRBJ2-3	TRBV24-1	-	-	TGTGCCACCAGTGACCGCGGGACGCCTACCGGGGATACGCAGTATTTT	CATSDRGTPTGDTQYF
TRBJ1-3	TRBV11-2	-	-	TGTGCCAGCAGCTTGATCACAGGGAGCTCTGGAAACACCATATATTTT	CASSLITGSSGNTIYF
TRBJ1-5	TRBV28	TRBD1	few	TGTGCCAGCAGGCAACAGGGGCATCAGCCCCAGCATTTT	CASRQQGHQPQHF
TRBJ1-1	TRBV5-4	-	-	TGTGCCAGCAGCTCCGCCAGGGAAGCTGAAGCTTTCTTT	CASSSAREAEAFF
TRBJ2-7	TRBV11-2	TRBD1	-	TGTGCCAGCAGCCCTTTACTGACAGGGCCCCACTCCTACGAGCAGTACTTC	CASSPLLTGPHSYEQYF
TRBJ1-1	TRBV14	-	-	TGTGCCAGCAGCCACGGACAGAACACTGAAGCTTTCTTT	CASSHGQNTEAFF
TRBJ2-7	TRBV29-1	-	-	TGCAGCGTCGCGGAGACAGGCTACGAGCAGTACTTC	CSVAETGYEQYF
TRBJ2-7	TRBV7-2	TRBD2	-	TGTGCCAGCAGCTTAATAGGGACTAGCGGTTCCTCCTACGAGCAGTACTTC	CASSLIGTSGSSYEQYF
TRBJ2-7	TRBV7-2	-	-	TGTGCCAGCAGCCCTGAACTAGCACTCGAGCAGTACTTC	CASSPELALEQYF
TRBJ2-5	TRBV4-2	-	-	TGTGCCAGCACCCCTGGACGGGGAAGGATCGGGCAAGAGACCCAGTACTTC	CASTPGRGRIGQETQYF
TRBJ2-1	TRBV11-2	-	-	TGTGCCAGCAGCTTAGTCGGGGGTCCGGGTGATGAGCAGTTCTTC	CASSLVGGPGDEQFF
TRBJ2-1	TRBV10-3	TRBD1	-	TGTGCCATCAGCGGACCCGGGACAGGGGGGTTCTTC	CAISGPGTGGFF
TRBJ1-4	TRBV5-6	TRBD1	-	TGTGCCAGCAGCTTCAGGGGGCTAACTAATGAAAAACTGTTTTTT	CASSFRGLTNEKLFF
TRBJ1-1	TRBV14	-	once	TGTGCCAGCAGCCCGGGGACGTACTTTAACACTGAAGCTTTCTTT	CASSPGTYFNTEAFF
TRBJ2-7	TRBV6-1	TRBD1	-	TGTGCCAGCAGTGAGGGAACAGGGGCCGGGGAGCAGTACTTC	CASSEGTGAGEQYF
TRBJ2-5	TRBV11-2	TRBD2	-	TGTGCCAGCAGCTTAGATCGTGCGGGGGGGCGGGAGACCCAGTACTTC	CASSLDRAGGRETQYF
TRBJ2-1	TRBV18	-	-	TGTGCCAGCTCACCCCTTGAGATTGGGCAGTTCTTC	CASSPLEIGQFF
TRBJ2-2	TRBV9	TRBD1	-	TGTGCCAGCAGCGTACAGGGGGCGAACACCGGGGAGCTGTTTTTT	CASSVQGANTGELFF
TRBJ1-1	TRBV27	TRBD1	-	TGTGCCAGCAGTTTAGAGCCAGGGGGTAACGCTGAAGCTTTCTTT	CASSLEPGGNAEAFF
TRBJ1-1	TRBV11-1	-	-	TGTGCCAGCAGCCAGTTCAACACTGAAGCTTTCTTT	CASSQFNTEAFF
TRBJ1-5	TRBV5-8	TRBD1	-	TGTGCCAGCGGGAACTGGGCAGGGGGAGATCAGCCCCAGCATTTT	CASGNWAGGDQPQHF
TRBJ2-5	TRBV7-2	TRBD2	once	TGTGCCAGCAGCCTAGCGGGCCCTCAAGAGACCCAGTACTTC	CASSLAGPQETQYF
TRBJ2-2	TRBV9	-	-	TGTGCCAGCAGCAGCCGGGACCCCGGGGAGCTGTTTTTT	CASSSRDPGELFF
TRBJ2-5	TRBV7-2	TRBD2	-	TGTGCCAGCAGCTTAAATAGCGGGGAGACCCAGTACTTC	CASSLNSGETQYF
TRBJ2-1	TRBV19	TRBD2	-	TGTGCCAGTAGTATGTTGGGCGGGAGCGATGAGCAGTTCTTC	CASSMLGGSDEQFF
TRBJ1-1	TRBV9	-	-	TGTGCCAGCAGCCTCTCGGGAGTTGACACTGAAGCTTTCTTT	CASSLSGVDTEAFF
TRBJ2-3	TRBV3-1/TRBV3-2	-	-	TGTGCCAGCAGCCAATTGGTGGGAGCTGCGTCTAGCACAGATACGCAGTATTTT	CASSQLVGAASSTDTQYF
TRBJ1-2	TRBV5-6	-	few	TGTGCCAGCAGCTTGCTCCGGGGGGATGGCTACACCTTC	CASSLLRGDGYTF
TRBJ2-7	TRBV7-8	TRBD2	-	TGTGCCAGCAGCTTATCTAGCGGGAGGGACGAGCAGTACTTC	CASSLSSGRDEQYF
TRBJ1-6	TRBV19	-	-	TGTGCCACCCAGGGTAGCGGAAATTCACCCCTCCACTTT	CATQGSGNSPLHF
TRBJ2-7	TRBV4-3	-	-	TGCGCCAGCAGCCAAGATCGGCAGGGGTTGTACGAGCAGTACTTC	CASSQDRQGLYEQYF
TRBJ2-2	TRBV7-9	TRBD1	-	TGTGCCAGCAGCTTAGACAGGGGGGTCAACACCGGGGAGCTGTTTTTT	CASSLDRGVNTGELFF
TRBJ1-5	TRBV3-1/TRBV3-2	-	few	TGTGCCAGCAGCCAGATCTTTGATGGGAGCAATCAGCCCCAGCATTTT	CASSQIFDGSNQPQHF
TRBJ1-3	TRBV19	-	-	TGTGCCAGTAGTACCACGGGAAGGCCCGGAAACACCATATATTTT	CASSTTGRPGNTIYF
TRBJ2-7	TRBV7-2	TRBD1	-	TGTGCCAGCAGCTTAAGGGCAATAACAGGGGGTGATGAGCAGTACTTC	CASSLRAITGGDEQYF
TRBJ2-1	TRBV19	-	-	TGTGCCAGTAGGGTGGACGGGGATTTTGAGCAGTTCTTC	CASRVDGDFEQFF
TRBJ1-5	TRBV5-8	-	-	TGTGCCAGCAGCGGGGGGGGACCCCAGCATTTT	CASSGGGPQHF
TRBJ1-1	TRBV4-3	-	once	TGCGCCAGCAGCCAAGAGAGACTCAGGGAAGCTTTCTTT	CASSQERLREAFF
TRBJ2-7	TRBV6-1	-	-	TGTGCCAGCAGTGAAGCGCTTCACCTAGGGGGGTACTTC	CASSEALHLGGYF
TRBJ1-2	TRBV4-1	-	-	TGCGCCAGCAGCCAAGCCGGCTTCGATGGCTACACCTTC	CASSQAGFDGYTF
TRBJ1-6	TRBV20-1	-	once	TGCAGTGCTAGTGGACGGAGCTCCTATAATTCACCCCTCCACTTT	CSASGRSSYNSPLHF
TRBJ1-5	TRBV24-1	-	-	TGTGCCACCAGTGATAACAATCAGCCCCAGCATTTT	CATSDNNQPQHF
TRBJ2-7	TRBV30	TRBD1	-	TGTGCCTGGAGGGGGACAGCACATCCCTACGAGCAGTACTTC	CAWRGTAHPYEQYF
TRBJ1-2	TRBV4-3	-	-	TGCGCCAGCAGCGCTGGCCCATTGGCTTTCTATGGCTACACCTTC	CASSAGPLAFYGYTF
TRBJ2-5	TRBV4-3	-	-	TGCGCCAGCAGCCAAGACTTCGATGGGGCCCAGTACTTC	CASSQDFDGAQYF
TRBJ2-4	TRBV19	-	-	TGTGCCAGTCCCCGATGGGACAATCCTACCCCGGACAAAAACATTCAGTACTTC	CASPRWDNPTPDKNIQYF
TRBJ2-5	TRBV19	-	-	TGTGCCAGTAGTATTCAGGGGCAGGAGACCCAGTACTTC	CASSIQGQETQYF